This TCR gamma chain was recorded in a study of gamma-delta T cells after stem cell transplantation. This clone is medium-sized (0.01 to 0.1%). TCRdb redid the clone calls on the RT-PCR reads with CATT. The top ten hold around 20% of the sample, which has about 3,600 gamma-chain clones, under 5% seen once. The germline CDR1 and CDR2 sequences are GITISATS and ISYDGTV (reference sequence). J was trimmed by 11 bases and V by 3 bases; bases with no gene match: 4. The CDR3 runs 14 residues. The source material was gamma-delta T cells. This clonotype originated in a human donor. It is not recorded whose cells these are; they may come from a transplant donor. The chain is built from TRGV9 and TRGJP. The CDR3 nucleotides are TGTGCCTTGTGGGAGAGGGTGGGCAAAAAAATCAAGGTATTT. Its protein is CALWERVGKKIKVF.